What follows are 28 T cell receptor beta chains derived from one specimen sequenced in a study of cytomegalovirus exposure and HLA in healthy donors. Primers: 60 Vbeta forward and 13 Jbeta reverse. Method: immunoSEQ multiplex PCR; TCRdb's copy keeps in-frame clones and lacks some. The table has about 120,000 clones, 77% seen once. Sample: PBMCs. These receptors were obtained from a man between 18 and 35 years old in good health and CMV-seropositive.

The rearrangement links TRBV5-5 to TRBJ1-3; no firm D call. Germline CDR1 and CDR2: SGHKS and YYEKEE (reference sequence). Trimming took 1 base from V and 5 from J, leaving 10 bases between them. CDR3 size: 14 residues. DNA for the CDR3: TGTGCCAGCAGCTTGATGCCAGGCCGAAACACCATATATTTT. Translation gives CASSLMPGRNTIYF.

As for this clone: This sample also contains other DNA sequences that code for the same CDR3. V gene TRBV27 combines with J gene TRBJ2-1; D may be TRBD1 (6 bases). Germline V CDR1 and CDR2: MNHEY, SMNVEV (reference sequence). The CDR3 loop spans 13 amino acids. The V end lost 5 bases, the J end lost 13 bases, and 18 bases lay between the germline ends. Written as DNA, the CDR3 is TGTGCCAGCAGTCCGGGACAAGGAGCGAACCAGTTCTTC. Its protein product is CASSPGQGANQFF.

The CDR3 sequence: CASSFRQGRNGYTF. CDR3 nucleotides: TGTGCCAGCAGCTTTCGACAGGGTCGGAATGGCTACACCTTC. The rearrangement links TRBV13 to TRBJ1-2; 7 positions match TRBD1. There are 14 residues in the CDR3. Germline loops: CDR1 PRHDT, CDR2 FYEKMQ (reference sequence). J was trimmed by 6 bases and V by 3 bases; bases with no gene match: 7. Full variable domain (outside the CDR3, taken from reference TRBV13 and TRBJ1-2): AAGVIQSPRHLIKEKRETATLKCYPIPRHDTVYWYQQGPGQDPQFLISFYEKMQSDKGSIPDRFSAQQFSDYHSELNMSSLELGDSALYFCASSFRQGRNGYTFGSGTRLTVV.

This clone was found a few times. The chain links TRBV6-5 to TRBJ1-3; the match to TRBD1 covers 7 bases. CDR1 is MNHEY and CDR2 is SVGAGI in the germline V gene. The length of the CDR3 is 15 residues. The ends lost 6 bases at V and 0 bases at J; junction bases unmatched: 5. Written as DNA, the CDR3 is TGTGCCAGCAGAGCGACAGGGACCTCTGGAAACACCATATATTTT. Translation gives CASRATGTSGNTIYF.

As DNA, the CDR3 is TGCGCCAGCAGCTTGGCCGGCGGTATGAACACTGAAGCTTTCTTT. This sequence encodes CASSLAGGMNTEAFF. This sequence joins TRBV5-1 and TRBJ1-1; no clear D gene. The length of the CDR3 is 15 residues. Germline assignment: CDR1 SGHRS and CDR2 YFSETQ. Trimming took 0 bases from V and 0 from J, leaving 9 bases between them.

The chain recombines TRBV18 with TRBJ1-5, with D possibly matching TRBD1 (6 bases). Trimming took 5 bases from V and 3 from J, leaving 11 bases between them. Germline V gives CDR1 KGHSH, CDR2 LQKENI. The CDR3 is made up of 14 amino acids. CDR3 sequence (DNA): TGTGCCAGCTCAACCCGGGACAACAATCAGCCCCAGCATTTT. Translated: CASSTRDNNQPQHF. Complete variable domain (other parts from reference TRBV18 and TRBJ1-5): NAGVMQNPRHLVRRRGQEARLRCSPMKGHSHVYWYRQLPEEGLKFMVYLQKENIIDESGMPKERFSAEFPKEGPSILRIQQVVRGDSAAYFCASSTRDNNQPQHFGDGTRLSIL.

V and J are TRBV4-2 and TRBJ2-1, with TRBD2 matching 9 bases. V lost 1 base to trimming and J lost 4 bases; unmatched junction nucleotides: 11. The CDR3 is 18 amino acids. Germline V gives CDR1 LGHNA, CDR2 YNFKEQ. The DNA of the CDR3 is TGTGCCAGCAGCCAAGTCATCCCGTTACTAGCGGGTTACAATGAGCAGTTCTTC. This translates into CASSQVIPLLAGYNEQFF.

The chain joins TRBV10-3 to TRBJ1-5, with a tentative D call TRBD1 (5 bases). The CDR3 is 15 residues long. The V and J ends lost 6 bases and 6 bases respectively, with 18 bases between them. CDR1 is ENHRY and CDR2 is SYGVKD in the germline V gene. The CDR3 DNA is TGTGCCATCAGAGAATCAGGGTCCTGGGGTCAGCCCCAGCATTTT. Residues: CAIRESGSWGQPQHF.

Concerning this clone: Other DNA sequences within the sample encode an identical CDR3. The gene calls are TRBV27 and TRBJ1-5, with D perhaps TRBD1 (6 bases). The germline V and J ends were trimmed by 3 bases and 1 base, with 13 bases remaining between them. The CDR3 is 16 residues long. Germline CDR1 reads MNHEY; CDR2 reads SMNVEV (reference sequence). CDR3: CASSLSGGASNQPQHF. In DNA, the CDR3 is TGTGCCAGCAGTTTGAGCGGGGGGGCGAGCAATCAGCCCCAGCATTTT.

V usage is TRBV29-1 and J usage is TRBJ2-3; 7 positions agree with TRBD1. The CDR3 loop spans 12 amino acids. After removal of 6 bases from V and 5 bases from J, the junction contained 5 bases not matched to a gene. Germline-derived CDR1 and CDR2 are SQVTM and ANQGSEA. The CDR3 here is CSVDRAGDTQYF. In DNA form, the CDR3 reads TGCAGCGTAGACAGGGCCGGAGATACGCAGTATTTT.

V gene TRBV6-1 combines with J gene TRBJ2-6; 10 bases are a match to TRBD1. The J segment lost 2 bases and the V segment lost 4 bases, leaving 14 bases of the junction unmatched. In germline, CDR1 is MNHNS, CDR2 SASEGT. The CDR3 loop spans 20 amino acids. The DNA of the CDR3 is TGTGCCAGCAGTGGAGCTAAGGACAGGGGGGCTAGGGCTGGGGCCAACGTCCTGACTTTC. As protein: CASSGAKDRGARAGANVLTF.

CDR3 loop: CASTNWGGGYTF. Here the CDR3 DNA reads TGTGCCAGCACCAACTGGGGGGGAGGCTACACCTTC. The chain joins TRBV6-5 to TRBJ1-2, with D perhaps matching TRBD1 (5 bases). The CDR3 is 12 residues long. Between the trimmed V and J ends, which lost 7 bases and 8 bases, there was a span of 14 bases. Germline assignment: CDR1 MNHEY and CDR2 SVGAGI.

The rearrangement uses TRBV7-9 and TRBJ2-3, with D maybe TRBD1 (5 bases). The V end lost 0 bases, the J end lost 2 bases, and 12 bases lay between the germline ends. The CDR3 extends over 16 amino acids. Germline lookup yields CDR1 SEHNR and CDR2 FQNEAQ (reference sequence). The CDR3: CASSLAVVGATDTQYF. The CDR3 nucleotides read TGTGCCAGCAGCTTAGCGGTGGTTGGGGCCACAGATACGCAGTATTTT.

This sequence joins TRBV28 and TRBJ1-2; perhaps TRBD1 as D (5 bases). CDR1 is MDHEN, CDR2 SYDVKM, per germline. This CDR3 contains 14 residues. V lost 7 bases and J lost 8, with 20 bases in between. In DNA, the CDR3 is TGTGCCAGCACCCTCCACGGGGGAACTATGGGCTACACCTTC. Encoded protein: CASTLHGGTMGYTF.

The chain carries TRBV11-2 and TRBJ2-7; D may be TRBD1 (6 bases). Germline CDR1 and CDR2: SGHAT and FQNNGV. The CDR3 covers 16 residues. V lost 5 bases to trimming and J lost 6 bases, with 23 bases between them. CDR3 DNA: TGTGCCAGCAGCCAAGACGGGACACTCCCACTCCTCGAGCAGTACTTC. Encoded protein: CASSQDGTLPLLEQYF.

The chain uses TRBV18 and TRBJ1-1; unclear D gene. CDR1 and CDR2 from the germline V gene are KGHSH and LQKENI. V was pared by 7 bases and J by 1 base, with 10 bases between. The CDR3 is 13 amino acids. DNA of the CDR3: TGTGCCAGCTGTGAGGCGAGGAACACTGAAGCTTTCTTT. As protein: CASCEARNTEAFF.

This chain uses TRBV5-1 with TRBJ1-1; the D gene is possibly TRBD1 (5 bases). The CDR3 is 15 residues long. CDR1 SGHRS and CDR2 YFSETQ come from the germline V gene. V was pared by 0 bases and J by 3 bases, with 12 bases between. The chain's CDR3 is CASSLVPGVDTEAFF. The CDR3 DNA reads TGCGCCAGCAGCTTGGTTCCGGGGGTGGACACTGAAGCTTTCTTT.

This chain connects TRBV10-3 to TRBJ2-1; 10 bases are a match to TRBD1. V shed 6 bases and J 8 bases; nucleotides not matched to a gene: 7. This CDR3 has 14 amino acids. The germline V gene encodes CDR1 ENHRY and CDR2 SYGVKD. The CDR3 spells CAISAGQGNYEQFF. In DNA, the CDR3 is TGTGCCATCAGCGCGGGACAGGGGAACTATGAGCAGTTCTTC.

V usage is TRBV7-3 and J usage is TRBJ2-1, with 9 positions matching TRBD2. Germline-derived CDR1 and CDR2 are SGHTA and FQGTGA. The CDR3 is 16 amino acids. The ends lost 3 bases at V and 4 bases at J; junction bases unmatched: 7. For the CDR3, the DNA is TGTGCCAGCAGCTTGGTAGGCGGGAGGGCTTACAATGAGCAGTTCTTC. It translates to CASSLVGGRAYNEQFF.

Concerning this clone: One end of the junction does not line up with germline, which may come from a read error. J is TRBJ2-4 and V is TRBV15; a weak D match, TRBD1 (5 bases). The CDR3 spans 15 residues. Germline-derived CDR1 and CDR2 are LNHNV and YYDKDF (reference sequence). CDR3 sequence: CATSRAARAENSQYF. The CDR3, as DNA: TGTGCCACCAGCAGAGCCGCCAGGGCTGAAAACAGTCAGTACTTC. The whole variable domain, filled in from reference TRBV15 and TRBJ2-4, reads DAMVIQNPRYQVTQFGKPVTLSCSQTLNHNVMYWYQQKSSQAPKLLFHYYDKDFNNEADTPDNFQSRRPNTSFCFLDIRSPGLGDTAMYLCATSRAARAENSQYFGAGTRLSVL.

The genes are TRBV19 and TRBJ2-2, with TRBD2 identical over 7 bases. Germline V lookup: CDR1 LNHDA, CDR2 SQIVND (reference sequence). The V and J ends lost 3 bases and 3 bases, in that order; junction bases with no gene match: 4. This CDR3 contains 15 residues. This CDR3 reads CASSISGWYTGELFF. The CDR3 nucleotides are TGTGCCAGTAGTATTAGCGGGTGGTACACCGGGGAGCTGTTTTTT. Supplemented by reference TRBV19 and TRBJ2-2, the full variable domain reads DGGITQSPKYLFRKEGQNVTLSCEQNLNHDAMYWYRQDPGQGLRLIYYSQIVNDFQKGDIAEGYSVSREKKESFPLTVTSAQKNPTAFYLCASSISGWYTGELFFGEGSRLTVL.

The rearrangement links TRBV5-1 to TRBJ2-5; TRBD2 agrees at 13 bases. The CDR3 loop spans 16 amino acids. J was trimmed by 5 bases and V by 5 bases; bases with no gene match: 9. CDR1 and CDR2 (germline): SGHRS, YFSETQ. CDR3 protein: CASSPGLAGEAETQYF. CDR3 nucleotide sequence: TGCGCCAGCAGTCCCGGACTAGCGGGAGAGGCGGAGACCCAGTACTTC.

The chain recombines TRBV19 with TRBJ1-1, with D maybe TRBD1 (6 bases). CDR3 length: 14 amino acids. CDR1 is LNHDA, CDR2 SQIVND, per germline (reference sequence). V was pared by 8 bases and J by 4 bases, with 17 bases between. The CDR3 DNA is TGTGCCAGTGGCCGATGGACAGCTGCCACTGAAGCTTTCTTT. Translation: CASGRWTAATEAFF.

This chain connects TRBV7-9 to TRBJ1-4, with D possibly matching TRBD1 (5 bases). This CDR3 is built from 16 residues. Germline lookup yields CDR1 SEHNR and CDR2 FQNEAQ (reference sequence). V was cut by 5 bases and J by 2 bases, with 15 bases left in between. The CDR3 loop reads CASSTSAGQTNEKLFF. DNA for the CDR3: TGTGCCAGCAGCACGAGTGCAGGGCAGACTAATGAAAAACTGTTTTTT.

The chain joins TRBV9 to TRBJ2-7; tentatively, D is TRBD2 (5 bases). The germline V and J ends were trimmed by 4 bases and 3 bases, with 17 bases remaining between them. The germline V gene encodes CDR1 SGDLS and CDR2 YYNGEE. The CDR3 consists of 15 residues. CDR3 DNA: TGTGCCAGCAGCCATAGCAGGACTCACATCTACGAGCAGTACTTC. Protein sequence: CASSHSRTHIYEQYF.

This chain connects TRBV2 to TRBJ1-1, with 7 positions matching TRBD1. The CDR3 runs to 14 residues. Unmatched junction bases numbered 6, after V lost 4 bases and J lost 4 bases. The V gene's germline CDR1 is SNHLY and CDR2 FYNNEI. In nucleotides, the CDR3 is TGTGCCAGCAGTGTAGGGGGCGCGGGCACTGAAGCTTTCTTT. This gives the protein CASSVGGAGTEAFF.

This chain uses TRBV6-5 with TRBJ2-7; 7 bases agree with TRBD1. Per the germline V gene, CDR1 is MNHEY and CDR2 is SVGAGI. There are 14 residues in the CDR3. V lost 3 bases to trimming and J lost 2 bases; unmatched junction nucleotides: 4. CDR3 sequence: CASSYGTAPYEQYF. The CDR3 DNA reads as TGTGCCAGCAGTTATGGGACAGCCCCCTACGAGCAGTACTTC.

This rearrangement joins TRBV7-9 to TRBJ1-2; TRBD1 aligns across 10 bases. CDR1 is SEHNR and CDR2 is FQNEAQ in the germline V gene (reference sequence). The CDR3 totals 16 residues. V lost 5 bases, J lost 2 bases, and 8 bases stayed unmatched. The DNA of the CDR3 is TGTGCCAGCAGCCCCGTCCCGGGACAGGGGAACTATGGCTACACCTTC. Translated: CASSPVPGQGNYGYTF. Looking up the rest from reference TRBV7-9 and TRBJ1-2 gives the full variable domain: DTGVSQNPRHKITKRGQNVTFRCDPISEHNRLYWYRQTLGQGPEFLTYFQNEAQLEKSRLLSDRFSAERPKGSFSTLEIQRTEQGDSAMYLCASSPVPGQGNYGYTFGSGTRLTVV.